This T cell receptor beta chain was observed in a study of identical twins. Germline V gene lookup returns CDR1 LGHDT and CDR2 YNNKEL (reference sequence). CDR3 size: 11 residues. Concerning this clonotype: Germline and junction disagree at one end, which may indicate a read error.

Template switching added a universal primer site; cDNA carried unique molecular identifiers. TCRdb reprocessed the 5' RACE reads with MiXCR, giving one entry per CDR3 protein. The top ten clones hold over 0.25% of a sample with 1.5 million to 2 million distinct CDR3 sequences, about 32% of them seen once. Sequenced sample: cord blood. The V gene is TRBV3-1, the J gene TRBJ2-5; possibly TRBD1 for D (6 bases). The J call could be wrong; TRBJ2-7 is a better fit for the DNA end. The clonotype originates from a newborn girl in good health. CDR3 coding DNA: TGTGTCAGCAGACAGACAGGCGAGCAGTACTTC. Translating it yields CVSRQTGEQYF.